This is a list of T cell receptor beta chains from one sample in a study of cytomegalovirus exposure and HLA in healthy donors. Sequencing was performed with immunoSEQ multiplex PCR; in TCRdb, only in-frame clones are kept and a portion is missing. Of roughly 100,000 clones in the sample, approximately 11% were seen once. The sample consisted of PBMCs. Every receptor here comes from a man aged 40-50 years in good health and CMV-seropositive. The CDR3 runs from the conserved cysteine through the conserved F or W.

>TRBJ2-2|TRBV30
CASRQGGAGELFF
>TRBJ1-1|TRBV19
CASRAGGGRGTEAFF
>TRBJ2-7|TRBV28
CASSSPRTSGNLAKQYF
>TRBJ2-5|TRBV7-6
CASSPYRPGVQETQYF
>TRBJ1-6|TRBV5-6
CASSSYRDRVLPLHF
>TRBJ1-3|TRBV28
CASISGPTVGGNTIYF
>TRBJ2-7|TRBV5-6
CASSLYGEEQYF
>TRBJ2-1|TRBV7-2
CASSYTSGRDNEQFF
>TRBJ1-2|TRBV7-9
CAAGGYTF
>TRBJ2-1|TRBV7-2
CASSLGTASYNEQFF
>TRBJ2-3|TRBV5-1
CASSRTAPSTDTQYF
>TRBJ2-5|TRBV6-5
CASSPRLAAETQYF
>TRBJ1-2|TRBV5-8
CASSLTPGQTWAGYTF
>TRBJ1-1|TRBV4-2
CASSQLQGAGTEAFF
>TRBJ1-1|TRBV9
CASSVAGRGLTEAFF
>TRBJ2-1|TRBV19
CASSIGGDEQFF
>TRBJ1-5|TRBV7-9
CASSLGLSNQPQHF
>TRBJ1-4|TRBV6-5
CASSYRGSNEKLFF
>TRBJ2-3|TRBV6-5
CASSYGPGRTDTQYF
>TRBJ2-2|TRBV7-8
CASSSPSGNTGELFF
>TRBJ2-7|TRBV29-1
CSVGYRAYEQYF
>TRBJ2-7|TRBV4-3
CASSQDRGGAYEQYF
>TRBJ2-1|TRBV7-9
CASSLGQGMRLNEQFF
>TRBJ2-7|TRBV19
CASKEGYEQYF
>TRBJ1-5|TRBV27
CASRSLSRGSNQPQHF
>TRBJ2-5|TRBV5-5
CASSLYSSGETQYF
>TRBJ1-4|TRBV5-1
CASRPPGATNEKLFF
>TRBJ1-5|TRBV7-3
CASSRGMGQPQHF
>TRBJ2-1|TRBV2
CASSPRNEQFF
>TRBJ2-2|TRBV10-3
CAISESGTLNTGELFF